The 19 T cell receptor beta chains below come from one sample, sequenced in a study of early T cells in non-severe SARS-CoV-2 infection. TCRdb re-analysed the 5' RACE reads in MiXCR, keeping a single row per CDR3 protein. The sample yields some 34,000 distinct CDR3 sequences, 6% to 7.5% seen once. The sequences come from whole blood, collected at baseline. Receptor source: an adult who was a healthcare worker with PCR-confirmed SARS-CoV-2 infection or an uninfected control (not recorded which).

There are many counts of this clonotype. The CDR3 spells CASSFRDPSSYEQYF. The DNA for the CDR3 is TGCGCCAGCAGCTTCCGGGACCCCAGCTCCTACGAGCAGTACTTC. V and J are TRBV5-1 and TRBJ2-7; D tentatively fits TRBD1 or TRBD2 (5 bases each). The V and J ends lost 2 bases and 0 bases respectively, with 12 bases between them. Germline CDR1 SGHRS, CDR2 YFSETQ. There are 15 residues in the CDR3.

This clonotype is deemed medium-sized. The rearrangement links TRBV5-4 to TRBJ2-1, with TRBD2 identical over 9 bases. The CDR3 is 14 residues long. Unmatched junction bases numbered 5, after V lost 4 bases and J lost 6 bases. The germline gives CDR1 SGHNT, CDR2 YYREEE (reference sequence). This CDR3 is CASSEISGSNEQFF. The CDR3 DNA sequence: TGTGCCAGCAGCGAGATTAGCGGGAGCAATGAGCAGTTCTTC.

This clonotype has at least ten counts. The chain links TRBV20-1 to TRBJ2-1; weak D call: TRBD2 (6 bases). Trimming took 4 bases from V and 0 from J, leaving 13 bases between them. Germline V gene sequence: CDR1 DFQATT, CDR2 SNEGSKA (reference sequence). This CDR3 contains 15 residues. CDR3 DNA: TGCAGTGCTAACGACGGGAGCAGCTCCTACAATGAGCAGTTCTTC. Translated, it gives CSANDGSSSYNEQFF.

This clonotype has a count of ten or more. The V and J genes are TRBV27 and TRBJ2-7, with 7 bases lining up with TRBD2. The CDR3 extends over 14 amino acids. J was trimmed by 5 bases and V by 2 bases; bases with no gene match: 6. Germline V gene data show CDR1 as MNHEY and CDR2 as SMNVEV (reference sequence). CDR3 residues: CASSLIAGVDEQYF. The CDR3 bases are TGTGCCAGCAGTTTAATCGCGGGAGTTGACGAGCAGTACTTC.

In its sample, this clonotype was seen a few times. This sequence joins TRBV6-4 and TRBJ1-6; D gene ambiguous. Trimming stripped 4 bases from V and 10 bases from J, with 11 bases between. Germline V gene lookup returns CDR1 MRHNA and CDR2 SNTAGT. The CDR3 runs to 13 residues. The CDR3 DNA is TGTGCCAGCAGTGTCGAGGGAGGATCACCCCTCCACTTT. Translation: CASSVEGGSPLHF.

This clonotype was detected many times. J is TRBJ2-3 and V is TRBV28; D gene uncertain. This CDR3 has 15 amino acids. Trimming left V 6 bases short and J 2 bases short, with 15 bases between. The V gene's germline CDR1 is MDHEN and CDR2 SYDVKM. CDR3 amino acids: CASSLGPRNTDTQYF. CDR3 bases: TGTGCCAGCAGCCTAGGTCCCCGTAACACAGATACGCAGTATTTT.

This clonotype occurred a few times. The V call is TRBV6-5, the J call TRBJ2-7, with TRBD2 matching over 10 bases. The CDR3 runs to 15 residues. Germline CDR1 and CDR2: MNHEY and SVGAGI. V was pared by 6 bases and J by 0 bases, with 5 bases of the junction left unmatched. The CDR3 sequence: CASSDGTSDSYEQYF. The CDR3 nucleotides are TGTGCCAGCAGCGACGGGACTAGCGACTCCTACGAGCAGTACTTC.

This clonotype was seen a few times. The chain couples TRBV20-1 to TRBJ1-6; D ambiguous. This CDR3 has 14 amino acids. V was clipped by 0 bases and J by 11 bases, with 14 bases between them. The germline CDR1 and CDR2 sequences are DFQATT and SNEGSKA (reference sequence). The CDR3 DNA reads TGCAGTGCTAGAGAATCCCAAAGTGTAGCACCCCTCCACTTT. Its protein product is CSARESQSVAPLHF.

This clonotype showed up many times. V usage is TRBV19 and J usage is TRBJ2-2; TRBD2 aligns across 8 bases. V gave up 1 base and J gave up 6 bases; unmatched junction bases: 10. The CDR3 contains 17 residues. Germline V gives CDR1 LNHDA, CDR2 SQIVND (reference sequence). This CDR3 is CASSIGWREVISGELFF. The CDR3 bases are TGTGCCAGTAGTATAGGCTGGCGGGAGGTTATTTCCGGGGAGCTGTTTTTT. Using reference TRBV19 and TRBJ2-2 for the parts outside the CDR3, the full variable domain is DGGITQSPKYLFRKEGQNVTLSCEQNLNHDAMYWYRQDPGQGLRLIYYSQIVNDFQKGDIAEGYSVSREKKESFPLTVTSAQKNPTAFYLCASSIGWREVISGELFFGEGSRLTVL.

This clonotype was detected ten times or more. This rearrangement joins TRBV7-2 to TRBJ2-7, with 7 nucleotides matching TRBD2. V dropped 4 bases and J dropped 4; count of bases not matched to a gene: 19. Germline V CDR1 and CDR2: SGHTA, FQGNSA. The CDR3 is made up of 18 amino acids. The CDR3 reads CASSSSRLAALGAYEQYV. The CDR3 nucleotides read TGTGCCAGCAGCTCGAGTCGTCTAGCGGCCCTCGGCGCATACGAGCAGTACGTC.

This clonotype has ten or more counts. This chain uses TRBV12-3 or TRBV12-4 with TRBJ2-2, with 9 bases identical to TRBD2. After removal of 5 bases from V and 13 bases from J, the junction contained 5 bases not matched to a gene. This CDR3 region has 12 residues. The CDR3 DNA reads as TGTGCCAGCAGTCAAATAGCGGGAGCGCTGTTTTTT. Residues: CASSQIAGALFF.

This clonotype came up many times. The genes are TRBV20-1 and TRBJ2-1; D ambiguous. The CDR3 extends over 15 amino acids. The V gene's germline CDR1 is DFQATT and CDR2 SNEGSKA (reference sequence). Trimming pared 6 bases from V and 8 bases from J, leaving 23 bases between. The CDR3 nucleotides are TGCAGTGCCTCGTCCGCGTACCGATCGAGAGATGAGCAGTTCTTC. This codes for CSASSAYRSRDEQFF.

V and J are TRBV7-3 and TRBJ2-2; D call uncertain. Germline V CDR1 and CDR2: SGHTA, FQGTGA. With 5 bases removed from V and 4 bases from J, the gap between germline ends came to 14 bases. The CDR3 has 15 amino acids. In nucleotides, the CDR3 is TGTGCCAGCAGCGCGGCGACGGGCTTCACCGGGGAGCTGTTTTTT. Amino acids: CASSAATGFTGELFF.

This clonotype was found many times. J is TRBJ2-7 and V is TRBV20-1, with 12 bases fitting TRBD2. Looked up from germline, CDR1 is DFQATT and CDR2 is SNEGSKA (reference sequence). The CDR3 is 16 residues long. V dropped 1 base and J dropped 4; count of bases not matched to a gene: 8. CDR3 loop: CSARVIATSGSYEQYF. As DNA, the CDR3 is TGCAGTGCTAGAGTAATTGCGACTAGCGGGAGTTACGAGCAGTACTTC.

Only a few counts were recorded for this clonotype. This sequence joins TRBV5-6 and TRBJ1-5, with 8 positions matching TRBD1. The CDR3 has 15 residues. Germline V gives CDR1 SGHDT, CDR2 YYEEEE. Trimming took 4 bases from V and 4 from J; bases not matched to a gene: 7. The CDR3 sequence is CASSRRGQVNQPQHF. In DNA, the CDR3 is TGTGCCAGCAGCCGAAGGGGACAGGTAAATCAGCCCCAGCATTTT.

This clonotype was recorded at least ten times. The chain is built from TRBV10-2 and TRBJ2-4; unclear D gene. In germline, CDR1 is WSHSY, CDR2 SAAADI. Trimming stripped 0 bases from V and 6 bases from J, with 18 bases between. The CDR3 totals 17 residues. CDR3 sequence reads: CASSESKGVEIANIQYF. Here the CDR3 DNA reads TGCGCCAGCAGTGAGTCGAAGGGTGTAGAGATCGCAAACATTCAGTACTTC.

This clonotype was found many times. This sequence joins TRBV24-1 and TRBJ2-7, with D hard to call. Trimming shortened V by 2 bases and J by 0 bases, and 10 bases separated the two germline ends. There are 15 residues in the CDR3. In germline, CDR1 is KGHDR, CDR2 SFDVKD. The CDR3 protein is CATSDSAGYSYEQYV. The CDR3 nucleotides are TGTGCCACCAGTGATTCGGCCGGATACTCCTACGAGCAGTACGTC.

This clonotype was recorded many times. This chain uses TRBV3-1 with TRBJ2-7; possibly TRBD2 for D (6 bases). V gave up 7 bases and J gave up 5 bases, with 24 bases separating them. The CDR3 extends over 16 amino acids. CDR1 is LGHDT and CDR2 is YNNKEL in the germline V gene (reference sequence). As DNA, the CDR3 is TGTGCCAGCAACCTCGCCCGCGGGGTTACTGAGGACGAGCAGTACTTC. Translation: CASNLARGVTEDEQYF.

The rearrangement joins TRBV29-1 to TRBJ2-1; 8 bases are a match to TRBD2. Per germline, CDR1 SQVTM and CDR2 ANQGSEA. Trimming cost V 3 bases and J 4 bases; bases outside gene matches: 11. CDR3 size: 16 residues. This CDR3 is CSVEQRELHSYNEQFF. The CDR3 DNA sequence: TGCAGCGTTGAGCAGCGGGAGCTTCACTCTTACAATGAGCAGTTCTTC.